Listed below are T cell receptor beta chains from one sample, sequenced in a study of OX40 agonist ivuxolimab in advanced cancers. Repertoires were generated with immunoSEQ multiplex PCR, while TCRdb's copy carries only in-frame clones and drops some. Of some 64,000 clones listed, approximately 88% are singletons. The source material was CD4+ or CD8+ T cells sorted from blood, sampled in a trial of the OX40 agonist ivuxolimab. These TCRs come from an adult with an advanced solid tumor such as melanoma, head and neck, liver or kidney cancer. Both conserved end residues are part of each CDR3. A D gene is named only where the DNA matches it firmly. Only part of the rows carry a size: once, few, many, or a class if the clone is expanded.

J gene	clone size	V gene	D gene	CDR3 DNA	CDR3 protein
TRBJ1-4	NA	TRBV5-5	TRBD1	TGTGCCAGCAGCTTGGTGGCGACAGGGCGAGAAAAACTGTTTTTT	CASSLVATGREKLFF
TRBJ1-1	NA	TRBV5-1	NA	TGCGCCAGCAGGGGAGGCGCGGGGAACACTGAAGCTTTCTTT	CASRGGAGNTEAFF
TRBJ2-7	NA	TRBV19	NA	TGTGCCAGTAGTATAGATGGGAACAGGGCCATCTACGAGCAGTACTTC	CASSIDGNRAIYEQYF
TRBJ2-1	NA	TRBV6-6	TRBD2	TGTGCCAGCAGTTTTACTAGCGGGACCTACAATGAGCAGTTCTTC	CASSFTSGTYNEQFF
TRBJ2-6	NA	TRBV2	NA	TGTGCCAGCAGTGTGGAAGGGACTGGGGCCAACGTCCTGACTTTC	CASSVEGTGANVLTF
TRBJ2-5	NA	TRBV5-1	NA	TGCGCCAGCAGCATACCGGGGCCGGGTGAGACCCAGTACTTC	CASSIPGPGETQYF
TRBJ1-2	NA	TRBV6-1	NA	TGTGCCAGCAGTGAAACAGGCTACTATGGCTACACCTTC	CASSETGYYGYTF
TRBJ1-2	NA	TRBV7-2	NA	TGTGCCAGCAGCTTAGGTCCAGAAGCGACTTCTAACTATGGCTACACCTTC	CASSLGPEATSNYGYTF
TRBJ2-2	NA	TRBV5-8	NA	TGTGCCAGCAGTGCAGCGAACACCGGGGAGCTGTTTTTT	CASSAANTGELFF
TRBJ2-7	NA	TRBV6-1	NA	TGTGCCAGCAGTGGCAACACAGGGAATGAAGCCGAGCAGTACTTC	CASSGNTGNEAEQYF
TRBJ2-7	NA	TRBV18	NA	TGTGCCAGCTCACCTGGACAGACCTCCAGTCCCTACGAGCAGTACTTC	CASSPGQTSSPYEQYF
TRBJ2-3	NA	TRBV13	TRBD2	TGTGCCAGCAGCGACCGACTAGCGGGGGAAACAGATACGCAGTATTTT	CASSDRLAGETDTQYF
TRBJ2-3	NA	TRBV5-1	NA	TGCGCCAGCAGCTTAAGGGGTTCAAGCACAGATACGCAGTATTTT	CASSLRGSSTDTQYF
TRBJ1-4	few	TRBV5-4	NA	TGTGCCAGCAGCAGCCGGAGAGATAATGAAAAACTGTTTTTT	CASSSRRDNEKLFF
TRBJ1-2	NA	TRBV5-1	TRBD1	TGCGCCAGACTCCGGGACAGACCTAACTATGGCTACACCTTC	CARLRDRPNYGYTF
TRBJ2-7	NA	TRBV4-1	NA	TGCGCCAGCAGCCAAGACTCCACAATCCCCTACGAGCAGTACTTC	CASSQDSTIPYEQYF
TRBJ2-7	NA	TRBV18	TRBD1	TGTGCCAGCTCACGGACAGGGGGATTGAACGAGCAGTACTTC	CASSRTGGLNEQYF
TRBJ1-3	NA	TRBV11-2	NA	TGTGCCAGCAGCTCTAGGGATTACGGAAACACCATATATTTT	CASSSRDYGNTIYF
TRBJ2-7	NA	TRBV28	NA	TGTGCCAGCCTACCCGGGACAAGGCTCGTATCCTACGAGCAGTACTTC	CASLPGTRLVSYEQYF
TRBJ1-6	NA	TRBV19	NA	TGTGCCAGTAGTAGTGCGAATCAACGGAATTCACCCCTCCACTTT	CASSSANQRNSPLHF
TRBJ1-1	NA	TRBV5-1	TRBD1	TGCGCCAGCAGCTTGGACAGGGGGAACACTGAAGCTTTCTTT	CASSLDRGNTEAFF
TRBJ1-2	NA	TRBV7-2	TRBD1	TGTGCCAGCAGCTTAGGACAGGGAGGCTACACCTTC	CASSLGQGGYTF
TRBJ2-7	NA	TRBV6-5	NA	TGTGCCAGCAGTTCGAGACCGACCTACGAGCAGTACTTC	CASSSRPTYEQYF
TRBJ1-4	NA	TRBV15	NA	TGTGCCACCAGCAGAGATGGAGGGGGGGTGGATGAAAAACTGTTTTTT	CATSRDGGGVDEKLFF
TRBJ2-7	NA	TRBV28	TRBD1	TGTGCCAGCAGAAAAACGACAGGGCGCGAGCAGTACTTC	CASRKTTGREQYF
TRBJ2-2	few	TRBV19	NA	TGTGCCAGTAGTATTTTGGACAGAAGATCCGGGGAGCTGTTTTTT	CASSILDRRSGELFF
TRBJ1-1	NA	TRBV30	NA	TGTGCCTGGTCCTTAACAGGAAAGGGGGGGGTGAACACTGAAGCTTTCTTT	CAWSLTGKGGVNTEAFF
TRBJ1-1	NA	TRBV11-3	NA	TGTGCCAGCAGCTTAACTCGGGGCACTGAAGCTTTCTTT	CASSLTRGTEAFF
TRBJ1-5	NA	TRBV28	NA	TGTGCCAGCAGTACAGGGTTGGCCAATCAGCCCCAGCATTTT	CASSTGLANQPQHF
TRBJ2-4	NA	TRBV18	NA	TGTGCCAGCTCACCGCCTTCGGAGATAAACATTCAGTACTTC	CASSPPSEINIQYF
TRBJ1-2	NA	TRBV9	TRBD1	TGTGCCAGCAGCGAAGAGACAGGGACCATGAGGGGCTACACCTTC	CASSEETGTMRGYTF
TRBJ2-7	NA	TRBV2	NA	TGTGCCAGCAGTGTACAGGGTGACTACGAGCAGTACTTC	CASSVQGDYEQYF
TRBJ2-5	NA	TRBV25-1	NA	TGTGCCAGCAGTTATACCGGGACCCCTCTGAACTTC	CASSYTGTPLNF
TRBJ2-7	NA	TRBV28	TRBD1	TGTGCCAGCAGAGGGACAGGGTCTACCTACGAGCAGTACTTC	CASRGTGSTYEQYF
TRBJ1-6	NA	TRBV30	NA	TGTGCCTGGAGTCAGGGTTATATTTCACCCCTCCACTTT	CAWSQGYISPLHF
TRBJ2-1	NA	TRBV7-7	TRBD2	TGTACTAGCAGCTCCGGGACTAGCCAGTACAATGAGCAGTTCTTC	CTSSSGTSQYNEQFF
TRBJ1-2	NA	TRBV6-1	NA	TGTGCCAGCAGCGTCGGGGCCCTTGGCTACACCTTC	CASSVGALGYTF
TRBJ2-3	NA	TRBV5-1	TRBD2	TGCGCCAGCAGCTTGGCCCCATTTAGCGGGGCCCGCACAGATACGCAGTATTTT	CASSLAPFSGARTDTQYF
TRBJ1-4	NA	TRBV18	NA	TGTGCCAGCTCACCACAGGATAGGGTTCCTAATGAAAAACTGTTTTTT	CASSPQDRVPNEKLFF
TRBJ2-7	NA	TRBV9	TRBD1	TGTGCCAGCAGCCCTGGACAGGCCTACGAGCAGTACTTC	CASSPGQAYEQYF
TRBJ1-1	few	TRBV7-6	NA	TGTGCCAGCAGCTTAGCGACCCACACTGAAGCTTTCTTT	CASSLATHTEAFF
TRBJ1-3	NA	TRBV5-1	TRBD1	TGCGCCAGCAGCGAAGGACAGGGGACTGGAAACACCATATATTTT	CASSEGQGTGNTIYF
TRBJ1-3	NA	TRBV18	NA	TGTGCCAGCTCCACAGGCCGAGGAAACACCATATATTTT	CASSTGRGNTIYF
TRBJ1-4	once	TRBV2	NA	TGTGCCAGCAGTGAAGAGGGTCAGGTTAATGAAAAACTGTTTTTT	CASSEEGQVNEKLFF
TRBJ2-5	NA	TRBV2	NA	TGTGCCAGCACCCCCCGGGAGACCCAGTACTTC	CASTPRETQYF
TRBJ1-3	NA	TRBV11-2	TRBD1	TGTGCCAGCAGTGGGACAGACGCCACCATATATTTT	CASSGTDATIYF
TRBJ1-2	NA	TRBV6-5	NA	TGTGCCAGCAGCCGTGGACAGTCGGGGGGCTACACCTTC	CASSRGQSGGYTF
TRBJ2-3	once	TRBV6-6	NA	TGTGCCAGCAGTTACGGGGGGGCAGGGGGCACAGATACGCAGTATTTT	CASSYGGAGGTDTQYF
TRBJ1-5	NA	TRBV18	NA	TGTGCCAGCTCACCACTATCAGGGAGCAATCAGCCCCAGCATTTT	CASSPLSGSNQPQHF
TRBJ2-5	NA	TRBV6-1	NA	TGTGCCTGCTATGGGGGCGGGAGCGGGGAGACCCAGTACTTC	CACYGGGSGETQYF